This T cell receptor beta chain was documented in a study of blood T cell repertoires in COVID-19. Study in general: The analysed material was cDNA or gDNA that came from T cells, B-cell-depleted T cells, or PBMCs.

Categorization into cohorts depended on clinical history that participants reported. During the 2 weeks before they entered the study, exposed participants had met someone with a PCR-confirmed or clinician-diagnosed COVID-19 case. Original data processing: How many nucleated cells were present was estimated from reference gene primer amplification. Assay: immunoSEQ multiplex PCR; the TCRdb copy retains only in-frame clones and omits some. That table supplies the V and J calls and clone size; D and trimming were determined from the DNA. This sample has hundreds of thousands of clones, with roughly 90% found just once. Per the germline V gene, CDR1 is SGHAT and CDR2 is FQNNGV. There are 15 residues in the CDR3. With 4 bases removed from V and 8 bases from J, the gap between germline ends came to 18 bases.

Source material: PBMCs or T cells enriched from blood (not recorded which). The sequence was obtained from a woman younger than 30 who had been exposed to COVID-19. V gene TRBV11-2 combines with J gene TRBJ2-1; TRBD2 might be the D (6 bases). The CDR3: CASSSDRGGPYEQFF. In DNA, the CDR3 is TGTGCCAGCAGCTCCGACCGGGGAGGCCCCTATGAGCAGTTCTTC.